This record looks at one T cell receptor (beta chain) sequence and its context. As yet, its antigen is unknown. These data are taken from a study of OX40 agonist ivuxolimab in advanced cancers. Study as a whole: Patients were infused with ivuxolimab every 2 weeks at 0.01 to 10 mg/kg. Study-wide findings and caveats: Nonresponders, in some cases, also had low normalized T-cell clonal expansion. CD4+ and CD8+ blood T cells expanded clonally by week 6 at 0.1 to 3.0 mg/kg.

With autoimmune disease history or systemic immunosuppression, patients were excluded. V shed 2 bases and J 8 bases; nucleotides not matched to a gene: 3. Germline CDR1 is SGHDT and CDR2 is YYEEEE. The CDR3 is 13 residues long. Clones were read by immunoSEQ multiplex PCR, and TCRdb kept only the in-frame ones, dropping some. The data contain 9,500 to 13,000 clones, nearly 85% of them singletons. The specimen comprised CD4+ or CD8+ T cells sorted from blood, sampled in a trial of the OX40 agonist ivuxolimab. The rearrangement joins TRBV5-6 to TRBJ2-1; 8 bases are shared with TRBD2. This clonotype was obtained from an adult with an advanced solid tumor such as melanoma, head and neck, liver or kidney cancer. The CDR3 coding sequence is TGTGCCAGCAGCTTACTAGCGGTGGATGAGCAGTTCTTC. Residues: CASSLLAVDEQFF.